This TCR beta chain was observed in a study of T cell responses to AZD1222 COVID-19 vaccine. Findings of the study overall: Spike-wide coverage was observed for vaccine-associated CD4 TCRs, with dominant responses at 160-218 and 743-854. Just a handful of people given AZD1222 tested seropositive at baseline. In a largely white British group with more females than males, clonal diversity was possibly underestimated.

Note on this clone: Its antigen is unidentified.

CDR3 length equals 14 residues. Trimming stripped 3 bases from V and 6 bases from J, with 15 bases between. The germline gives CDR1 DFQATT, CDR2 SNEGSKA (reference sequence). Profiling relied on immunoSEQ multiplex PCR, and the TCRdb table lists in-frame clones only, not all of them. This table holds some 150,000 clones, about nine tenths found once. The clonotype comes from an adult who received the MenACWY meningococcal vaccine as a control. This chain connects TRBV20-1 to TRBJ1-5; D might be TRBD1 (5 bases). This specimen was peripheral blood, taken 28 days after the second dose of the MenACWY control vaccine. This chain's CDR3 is CSASYSGYLQPQHF. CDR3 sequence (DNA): TGCAGTGCTAGTTACTCAGGGTACCTTCAGCCCCAGCATTTT.